This T cell receptor (beta chain) derives from a study of yellow fever vaccine responses in identical twins. General observations from the study: It has been reported that, in twins, the vaccine T cell response seemed partly convergent and partly personalized.

The CDR3 totals 14 residues. J lost 5 bases, V lost 8 bases, and 10 bases had no gene match. Germline V gene lookup returns CDR1 SGHVS and CDR2 FNYEAQ. As for this clonotype: The target antigen is unknown.

In TCRdb, the RT-PCR reads were re-called with MiXCR into one record per CDR3 protein. The top ten hold around 1.7% of the sample, which has about 12,000 distinct CDR3 sequences, approximately 84% seen once. The chain recombines TRBV7-6 with TRBJ2-7, with 9 bases that match TRBD1. This receptor was identified in a woman aged 18-29 years who received the yellow fever vaccine. Material: T cells from blood (PBMCs), unsorted or a sorted subset (not recorded which), obtained before or after yellow fever vaccination (not recorded which). The CDR3 loop is CASGLGTGLNEQYF. The DNA of the CDR3 is TGTGCCAGCGGACTTGGGACAGGGCTAAACGAGCAGTACTTC.